This T cell receptor beta chain was retrieved from a study of blood T cell repertoires in COVID-19. As for the study in general: T cells, B-cell-depleted T cells, or PBMCs supplied cDNA or gDNA.

V lost 8 bases and J lost 5, with 15 bases in between. This CDR3 is 13 amino acids long. Germline V gives CDR1 LNHDA, CDR2 SQIVND (reference sequence). How the authors handled the data: Reference gene primer amplification yielded estimated nucleated cell counts. Measured with immunoSEQ multiplex PCR; TCRdb has only the in-frame clones, and not every one. That table gives V, J and clone size, and the DNA gave D and trimming. The sample has about 200,000 clones; roughly 85% are singletons. The sample comprised peripheral blood. This receptor was taken from an elderly woman with acute or convalescent COVID-19. The chain has TRBV19 and TRBJ2-5; D call uncertain. CDR3 region: CASGVAVWETQYF. In nucleotides, the CDR3 is TGTGCCAGTGGCGTAGCCGTGTGGGAGACCCAGTACTTC.